This T cell receptor (beta chain) was identified during a study of response to subunit inactivated influenza vaccine (dated by TCRdb to the late 2010s). Regarding the complete study: To follow how T cells responded to a trivalent subunit inactivated influenza vaccine, the researchers relied on deep quantitative profiling of the T cell receptor repertoire.

From the cysteine up to the phenylalanine, the CDR3 has a length of 16 residues. Of all the DNA, just the CDR3 is kept, 48 bases in frame from base 1. Trimming takes 2 bases off V and 5 bases off J; junction bases not matched to a gene: 9. The germline V gene gives CDR1 as MNHEY and CDR2 as SVGEGT. Paper-wide results and their limitations: The authors suggested that each seasonal influenza vaccination may recruit only a limited number of new T cells.

At least ten counts were recorded for this clonotype. The specificity of this receptor is unknown. No base quality information exists; no much larger clone differs at one position. The library was built by means of RT-PCR. Sequencing took place on an Illumina HiSeq 2500. Through fastp at Q25 and MiXCR, TCRdb rebuilt clones from the public reads, retaining in-frame beta chains. Entries are consolidated by CDR3 protein sequence, retaining the most common genes and DNA. The sample contains under 800,000 distinct CDR3 sequences, about 14% of them found a single time. The leading ten clones occupy roughly 6.4% of the sample.

The rearrangement combines TRBV6-2 or TRBV6-3 with TRBJ1-1; a stretch of 9 junction bases matches TRBD1. The origin of this receptor is a man over 45 who received an inactivated influenza vaccine. Donor details come from another sample of the same person, matched by shared clones. The sample consisted of PBMCs from blood, taken less than 15 days before vaccination. The nucleotide sequence is TGTGCCAGCAGTTACAAACAGGGGGCTAGGTGGACTGAAGCTTTCTTT. It translates as CASSYKQGARWTEAFF.